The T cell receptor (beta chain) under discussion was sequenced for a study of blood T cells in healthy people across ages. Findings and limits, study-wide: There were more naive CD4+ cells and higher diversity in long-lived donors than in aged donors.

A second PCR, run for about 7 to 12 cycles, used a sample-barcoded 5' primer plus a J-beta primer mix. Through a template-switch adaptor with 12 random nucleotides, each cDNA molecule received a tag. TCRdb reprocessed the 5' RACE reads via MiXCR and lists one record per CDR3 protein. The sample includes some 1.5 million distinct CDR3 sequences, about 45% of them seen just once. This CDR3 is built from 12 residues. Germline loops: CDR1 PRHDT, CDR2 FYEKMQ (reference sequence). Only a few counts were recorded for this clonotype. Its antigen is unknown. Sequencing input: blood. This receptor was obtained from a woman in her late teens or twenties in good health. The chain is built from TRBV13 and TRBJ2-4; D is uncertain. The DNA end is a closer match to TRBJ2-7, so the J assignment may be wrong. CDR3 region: CASSYRSNEQYF. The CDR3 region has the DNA TGTGCCAGCAGTTACCGTTCGAACGAGCAGTACTTC.